This T cell receptor beta chain derives from a study of CD8+CD57+ T cells in acquired aplastic anemia. Overall study: When averaged, DNA from sorted CD4+ and CD8+ cells came to approximately 3 ug. The average read count for CD4+ cells in healthy donors was around 9.9 million. Regarding the study as a whole: Controls did not differ significantly from patients in CD8+ Simpson's diversity. Common to patients and controls were 25 to 30 CD8+ CDR3 sequences.

The TCR beta profiling, which covered VDJ combination and CDR3 sequence, was carried out using genomic DNA as the template. In TCRdb, the reads were re-called with MiXCR into one record per CDR3 protein. Of some 190,000 distinct CDR3 sequences listed, roughly 56% are singletons. This CDR3 region has 16 residues. Trimming cost V 4 bases and J 7 bases; bases outside gene matches: 10. Germline V CDR1 and CDR2: WSHSY, SAAADI. In this sample, this clonotype turned up many times. What it binds is unknown. The clonotype originates from a human donor in good health, serving as a control. The sequenced sample consisted of sorted CD4+, CD8+, or CD8+CD57+ T cells (not recorded which) from PBMCs. J is TRBJ1-4 and V is TRBV10-2, with TRBD1 identical over 9 bases. CDR3 sequence reads: CASSAGGQGPIEKLFF. CDR3 DNA sequence: TGCGCCAGCAGTGCAGGGGGACAGGGCCCTATTGAAAAACTGTTTTTT.